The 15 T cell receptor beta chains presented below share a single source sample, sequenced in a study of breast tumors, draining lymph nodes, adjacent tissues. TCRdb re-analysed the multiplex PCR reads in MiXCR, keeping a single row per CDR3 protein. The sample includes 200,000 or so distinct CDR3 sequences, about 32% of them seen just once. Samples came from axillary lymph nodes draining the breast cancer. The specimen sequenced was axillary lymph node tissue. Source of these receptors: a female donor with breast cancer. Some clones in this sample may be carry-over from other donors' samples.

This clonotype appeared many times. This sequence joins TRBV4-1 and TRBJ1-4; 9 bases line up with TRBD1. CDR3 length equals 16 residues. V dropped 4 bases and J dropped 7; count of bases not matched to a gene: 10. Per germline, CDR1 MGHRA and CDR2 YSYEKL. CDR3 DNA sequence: TGCGCCAGCAGCCCTCCGGTGGGACAGGGTGTTGAAAAACTGTTTTTT. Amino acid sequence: CASSPPVGQGVEKLFF.

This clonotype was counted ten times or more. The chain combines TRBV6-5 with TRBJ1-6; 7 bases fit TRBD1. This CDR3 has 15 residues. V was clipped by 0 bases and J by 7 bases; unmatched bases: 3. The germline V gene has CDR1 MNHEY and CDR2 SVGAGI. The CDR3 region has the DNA TGTGCCAGCAGTTACTCCGGGACAGAGAATTCACCCCTCCACTTT. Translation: CASSYSGTENSPLHF.

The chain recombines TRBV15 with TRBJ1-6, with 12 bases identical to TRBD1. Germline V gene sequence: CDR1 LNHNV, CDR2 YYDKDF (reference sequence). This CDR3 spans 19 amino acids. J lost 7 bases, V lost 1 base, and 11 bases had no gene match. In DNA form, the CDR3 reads TGTGCCACCAGCAGAGGGGGACAGGGGGCATGGGGCTCGAATTCACCCCTCCACTTT. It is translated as CATSRGGQGAWGSNSPLHF. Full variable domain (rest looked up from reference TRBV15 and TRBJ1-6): DAMVIQNPRYQVTQFGKPVTLSCSQTLNHNVMYWYQQKSSQAPKLLFHYYDKDFNNEADTPDNFQSRRPNTSFCFLDIRSPGLGDTAMYLCATSRGGQGAWGSNSPLHFGNGTRLTVT.

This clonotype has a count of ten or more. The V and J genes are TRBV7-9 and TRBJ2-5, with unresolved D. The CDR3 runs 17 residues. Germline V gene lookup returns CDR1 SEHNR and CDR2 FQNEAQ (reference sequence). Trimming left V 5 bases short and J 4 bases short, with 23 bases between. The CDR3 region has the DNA TGTGCCAGCAGCACCTGGACGGACGCTAGGATGGGAGAGACCCAGTACTTC. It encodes CASSTWTDARMGETQYF.

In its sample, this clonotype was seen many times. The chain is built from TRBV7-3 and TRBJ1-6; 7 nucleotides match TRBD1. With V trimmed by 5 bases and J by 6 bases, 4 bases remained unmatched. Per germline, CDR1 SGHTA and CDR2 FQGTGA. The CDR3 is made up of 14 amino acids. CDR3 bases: TGTGCCAGCAGCCTCGGGACAGCTAATTCACCCCTCCACTTT. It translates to CASSLGTANSPLHF.

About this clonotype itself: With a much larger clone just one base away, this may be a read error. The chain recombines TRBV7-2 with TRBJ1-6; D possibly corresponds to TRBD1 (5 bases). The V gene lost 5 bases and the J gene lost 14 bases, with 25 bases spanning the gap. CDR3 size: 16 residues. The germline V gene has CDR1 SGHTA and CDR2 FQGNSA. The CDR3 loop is CASSPPGLMDPSTLHF. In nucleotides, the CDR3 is TGTGCCAGCAGCCCTCCGGGACTGATGGACCCCTCGACCCTCCACTTT.

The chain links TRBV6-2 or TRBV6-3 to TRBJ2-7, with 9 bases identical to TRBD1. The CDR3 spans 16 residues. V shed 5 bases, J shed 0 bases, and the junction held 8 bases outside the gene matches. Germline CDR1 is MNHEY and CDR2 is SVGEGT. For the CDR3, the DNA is TGTGCCAGCAGTCACCCGTCGGACAGGGGCTCCTACGAGCAGTACTTC. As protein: CASSHPSDRGSYEQYF.

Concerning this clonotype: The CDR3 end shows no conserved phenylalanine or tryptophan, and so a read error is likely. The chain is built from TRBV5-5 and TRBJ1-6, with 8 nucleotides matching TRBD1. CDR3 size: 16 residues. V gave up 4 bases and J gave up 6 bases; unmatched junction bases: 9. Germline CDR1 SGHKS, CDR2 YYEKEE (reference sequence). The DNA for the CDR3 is TGTGCCAGCAGCCGCGGGACAGGCGGGTCTAATTCACCCCTCCACTCA. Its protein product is CASSRGTGGSNSPLHS.

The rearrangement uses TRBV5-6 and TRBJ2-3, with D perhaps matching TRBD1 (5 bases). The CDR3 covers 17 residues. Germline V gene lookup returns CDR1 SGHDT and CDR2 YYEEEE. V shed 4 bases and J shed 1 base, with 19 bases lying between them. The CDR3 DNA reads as TGTGCCAGCAGCCCCCTCTTCGGACAAGACCGCACAGATACGCAGTATTTT. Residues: CASSPLFGQDRTDTQYF.

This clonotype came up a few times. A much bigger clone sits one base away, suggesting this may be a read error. CDR3 loop: CSAPGGGGGPNYGYTF. The CDR3 DNA follows: TGCAGTGCCCCGGGCGGGGGAGGGGGCCCCAACTATGGCTACACCTTC. The chain combines TRBV20-1 with TRBJ1-2, with TRBD1 identical over 7 bases. This CDR3 is built from 16 residues. CDR1 and CDR2 (germline): DFQATT, SNEGSKA (reference sequence). The trim removed 6 bases at V and 2 bases at J, leaving 15 bases unmatched.

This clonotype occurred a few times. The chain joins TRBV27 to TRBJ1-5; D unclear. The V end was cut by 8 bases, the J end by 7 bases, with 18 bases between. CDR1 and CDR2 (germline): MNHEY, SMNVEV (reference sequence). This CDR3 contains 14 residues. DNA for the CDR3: TGTGCCAGCTCCAACCGAGGTTGGGAGCAGCCCCAGCATTTT. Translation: CASSNRGWEQPQHF.

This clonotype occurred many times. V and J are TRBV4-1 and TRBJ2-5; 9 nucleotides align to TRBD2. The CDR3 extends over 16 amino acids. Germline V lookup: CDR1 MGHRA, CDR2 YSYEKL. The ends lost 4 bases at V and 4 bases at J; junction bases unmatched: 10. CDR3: CASSPRQWRGGETQYF. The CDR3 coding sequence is TGCGCCAGCAGCCCGAGGCAGTGGCGGGGGGGAGAGACCCAGTACTTC.

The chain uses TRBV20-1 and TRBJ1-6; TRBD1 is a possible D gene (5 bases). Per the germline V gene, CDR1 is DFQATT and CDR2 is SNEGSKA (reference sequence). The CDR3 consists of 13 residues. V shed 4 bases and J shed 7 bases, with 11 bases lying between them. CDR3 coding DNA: TGCAGTGCTATGGGGGGTGTAAATTCACCCCTCCACTTT. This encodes CSAMGGVNSPLHF.

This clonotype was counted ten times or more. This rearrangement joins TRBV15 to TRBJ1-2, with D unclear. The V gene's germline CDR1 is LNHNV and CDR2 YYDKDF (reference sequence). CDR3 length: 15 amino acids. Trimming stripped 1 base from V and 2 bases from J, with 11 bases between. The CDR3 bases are TGTGCCACCAGCAGAGTGAAGGGATCGAACTATGGCTACACCTTC. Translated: CATSRVKGSNYGYTF.

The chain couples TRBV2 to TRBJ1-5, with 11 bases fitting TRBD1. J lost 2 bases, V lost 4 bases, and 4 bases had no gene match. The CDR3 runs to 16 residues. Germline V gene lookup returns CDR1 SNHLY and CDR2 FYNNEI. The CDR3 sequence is CASSVGQGECNQPQHF. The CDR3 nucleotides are TGTGCCAGCAGTGTGGGACAGGGGGAGTGCAATCAGCCCCAGCATTTT.